These 9 T cell receptor beta chains share one sample of origin, sequenced in a study of blood T cell repertoires in COVID-19. Generated by immunoSEQ multiplex PCR, the TCRdb table keeps only in-frame clones and is missing some. The table lists fewer than 150,000 clones, about 79% of them singletons. The sequenced sample consisted of peripheral blood. All receptors derive from a man between 70 and 80 years old with acute or convalescent COVID-19.

The chain combines TRBV6-2 or TRBV6-3 with TRBJ2-7; D perhaps matches TRBD2 (6 bases). Germline loops: CDR1 MNHEY, CDR2 SVGEGT. Trimming took 2 bases from V and 5 from J, leaving 10 bases between them. This CDR3 spans 13 amino acids. As DNA, the CDR3 is TGTGCCAGCAGTTACAGGGAGGCCCACGAGCAGTACTTC. The encoded protein is CASSYREAHEQYF.

The V gene is TRBV3-1 (or the pseudogene TRBV3-2), the J gene TRBJ2-3; 11 nucleotides agree with TRBD2. Germline values: CDR1 LGHDT, CDR2 YNNKEL (reference sequence). Trimming removed 0 bases from V and 13 bases from J; junction bases left unmatched: 9. The CDR3 is 15 amino acids. The CDR3, as DNA: TGTGCCAGCAGCCAAGATCTAGCGGGGGGTCGGATGGAGTATTTT. This encodes CASSQDLAGGRMEYF.

This CDR3 reads CASSFRDRASSGNTIYF. CDR3 coding DNA: TGTGCCAGCAGCTTCCGGGACAGGGCCAGCTCTGGAAACACCATATATTTT. The V call is TRBV9, the J call TRBJ1-3; 9 bases map to TRBD1. The germline V gene encodes CDR1 SGDLS and CDR2 YYNGEE. The CDR3 sequence is 17 residues long. Trimming cost V 4 bases and J 0 bases; bases outside gene matches: 8.

This clone appeared a few times. The genes are TRBV18 and TRBJ1-4; perhaps TRBD1 as D (5 bases). Germline assignment: CDR1 KGHSH and CDR2 LQKENI. Between the trimmed V and J ends, which lost 7 bases and 7 bases, there was a span of 16 bases. The CDR3 loop spans 14 amino acids. The CDR3 nucleotides read TGTGCCAGCTTTCCAACAGGATTCAGTGAAAAACTGTTTTTT. Its translation: CASFPTGFSEKLFF.

The CDR3 loop is CASKLSTSGNTIYF. DNA for the CDR3: TGTGCCAGCAAATTAAGCACCTCTGGAAACACCATATATTTT. This chain joins TRBV2 and TRBJ1-3; D not resolved. Between the trimmed V and J ends, which lost 7 bases and 0 bases, there was a span of 10 bases. The CDR3 loop spans 14 amino acids. The germline V gene encodes CDR1 SNHLY and CDR2 FYNNEI.

V is TRBV6-5 and J is TRBJ1-2, with TRBD1 matching 7 bases. Looked up from germline, CDR1 is MNHEY and CDR2 is SVGAGI. CDR3 length equals 13 residues. Trimming at V came to 7 bases and at J to 7 bases, leaving 9 bases not matched to a gene. The CDR3 loop is CASTAPGQFGYTF. In DNA, the CDR3 is TGTGCCAGCACCGCACCGGGACAGTTTGGCTACACCTTC.

The chain combines TRBV19 with TRBJ2-6; TRBD1 matches 11 bases. Germline V gene sequence: CDR1 LNHDA, CDR2 SQIVND (reference sequence). This CDR3 region has 20 residues. The V gene end was trimmed by 7 bases and the J gene end by 1 base; junction bases not matched to a gene: 15. The CDR3 nucleotides are TGTGCCAGTACCACAAACCCCCGGACAGGGGGCTCGTCTGGGGCCAACGTCCTGACTTTC. Translated, it gives CASTTNPRTGGSSGANVLTF.

The rearrangement uses TRBV4-3 and TRBJ1-2; D is unresolved. V lost 0 bases, J lost 0 bases, and 14 bases lay in between. Germline assignment: CDR1 LGHNA and CDR2 YSLEER. The CDR3 consists of 17 residues. In DNA form, the CDR3 reads TGCGCCAGCAGCCAAGAGGTTGGAGGCTCCCCTAACTATGGCTACACCTTC. This sequence encodes CASSQEVGGSPNYGYTF.

This clone was recorded a few times. The CDR3: CASSVYTNTEAFF. The CDR3 nucleotides are TGTGCCAGCAGCGTGTACACGAACACTGAAGCTTTCTTT. The chain couples TRBV9 to TRBJ1-1, with D unresolved. CDR3 length equals 13 residues. Trimming removed 2 bases from V and 1 base from J, with 6 bases in between. Germline values: CDR1 SGDLS, CDR2 YYNGEE.